This entry lists 8 T cell receptor beta chains sequenced from one sample in a study of OX40 agonist ivuxolimab in advanced cancers. Sequencing was performed with immunoSEQ multiplex PCR; in TCRdb, only in-frame clones are kept and a portion is missing. The sample includes over 85,000 clones, 85% to 95% of them seen just once. The sample here was CD4+ or CD8+ T cells sorted from blood, taken in a trial of the OX40 agonist ivuxolimab. The receptors were sampled from an adult with an advanced solid tumor such as melanoma, head and neck, liver or kidney cancer.

The V gene is TRBV20-1, the J gene TRBJ2-7; no clear D. Germline V gives CDR1 DFQATT, CDR2 SNEGSKA (reference sequence). The CDR3 contains 11 residues. Trimming pared 5 bases from V and 1 base from J, leaving 6 bases between. CDR3 protein: CSAGKSYEQYF. The CDR3 nucleotides read TGCAGTGCTGGGAAGTCCTACGAGCAGTACTTC.

This clone was detected only once. The gene calls are TRBV19 and TRBJ1-6; 7 bases are a match to TRBD1. This CDR3 region has 14 residues. Germline trimming cut 3 bases from V and 10 bases from J; bases unmatched to any gene: 6. From germline, CDR1 is LNHDA and CDR2 SQIVND (reference sequence). CDR3 amino acids: CASSMETGSSPLHF. CDR3 nucleotides: TGTGCCAGTAGTATGGAGACAGGGAGCTCACCCCTCCACTTT.

The rearrangement uses TRBV28 and TRBJ2-7, with a possible D match to TRBD1 (5 bases). There are 14 residues in the CDR3. Germline V gene data show CDR1 as MDHEN and CDR2 as SYDVKM. V was trimmed by 5 bases and J by 2 bases, leaving 13 bases between them. The CDR3 loop reads CASSVTVLPYEQYF. DNA for the CDR3: TGTGCCAGCAGTGTGACAGTACTTCCCTACGAGCAGTACTTC. Using reference TRBV28 and TRBJ2-7 for the parts outside the CDR3, the full variable domain is DVKVTQSSRYLVKRTGEKVFLECVQDMDHENMFWYRQDPGLGLRLIYFSYDVKMKEKGDIPEGYSVSREKKERFSLILESASTNQTSMYLCASSVTVLPYEQYFGPGTRLTVT.

The V and J genes are TRBV7-2 and TRBJ2-1; TRBD1 or TRBD2 may be the D gene (6 bases each). The V and J ends lost 6 bases and 0 bases respectively, with 18 bases between them. Looked up from germline, CDR1 is SGHTA and CDR2 is FQGNSA. This CDR3 is 17 amino acids long. The DNA for the CDR3 is TGTGCCAGCAGGGGAGCGCGGAGGGGGAGCTCCTACAATGAGCAGTTCTTC. Its protein is CASRGARRGSSYNEQFF.

The chain has TRBV7-2 and TRBJ2-1; TRBD2 matches 8 bases. The germline V gene has CDR1 SGHTA and CDR2 FQGNSA. Trimming removed 5 bases from V and 3 bases from J; junction bases left unmatched: 6. This CDR3 comprises 15 residues. CDR3 DNA sequence: TGTGCCAGCAGCCCCTTCAGCGGGAGCTACAATGAGCAGTTCTTC. Its translation: CASSPFSGSYNEQFF.

This chain joins TRBV7-9 and TRBJ2-3; D not resolved. Germline loops: CDR1 SEHNR, CDR2 FQNEAQ (reference sequence). The CDR3 covers 12 residues. V lost 7 bases to trimming and J lost 6 bases, with 11 bases between them. The CDR3 DNA is TGTGCCAGCATCTCTCATGCCGATACGCAGTATTTT. It translates to CASISHADTQYF. Full variable domain (remainder filled in from reference TRBV7-9 and TRBJ2-3): DTGVSQNPRHKITKRGQNVTFRCDPISEHNRLYWYRQTLGQGPEFLTYFQNEAQLEKSRLLSDRFSAERPKGSFSTLEIQRTEQGDSAMYLCASISHADTQYFGPGTRLTVL.

This clone was found once. J is TRBJ1-5 and V is TRBV6-6, with 7 bases lining up with TRBD1. The V and J ends lost 5 bases and 7 bases, in that order; junction bases with no gene match: 8. The CDR3 loop spans 14 amino acids. Germline V gives CDR1 MNHNY, CDR2 SVGAGI (reference sequence). CDR3 sequence reads: CASSVRGLGQPQHF. The CDR3 bases are TGTGCCAGCAGTGTTAGGGGGCTAGGCCAGCCCCAGCATTTT.

This rearrangement joins TRBV19 to TRBJ2-5; no reliable D call. CDR1 and CDR2 from the germline V gene are LNHDA and SQIVND (reference sequence). The V gene lost 3 bases and the J gene lost 5 bases, with 7 bases spanning the gap. This CDR3 spans 12 amino acids. CDR3 coding DNA: TGTGCCAGTAGTATCGGGCGGGAGACCCAGTACTTC. It specifies CASSIGRETQYF.